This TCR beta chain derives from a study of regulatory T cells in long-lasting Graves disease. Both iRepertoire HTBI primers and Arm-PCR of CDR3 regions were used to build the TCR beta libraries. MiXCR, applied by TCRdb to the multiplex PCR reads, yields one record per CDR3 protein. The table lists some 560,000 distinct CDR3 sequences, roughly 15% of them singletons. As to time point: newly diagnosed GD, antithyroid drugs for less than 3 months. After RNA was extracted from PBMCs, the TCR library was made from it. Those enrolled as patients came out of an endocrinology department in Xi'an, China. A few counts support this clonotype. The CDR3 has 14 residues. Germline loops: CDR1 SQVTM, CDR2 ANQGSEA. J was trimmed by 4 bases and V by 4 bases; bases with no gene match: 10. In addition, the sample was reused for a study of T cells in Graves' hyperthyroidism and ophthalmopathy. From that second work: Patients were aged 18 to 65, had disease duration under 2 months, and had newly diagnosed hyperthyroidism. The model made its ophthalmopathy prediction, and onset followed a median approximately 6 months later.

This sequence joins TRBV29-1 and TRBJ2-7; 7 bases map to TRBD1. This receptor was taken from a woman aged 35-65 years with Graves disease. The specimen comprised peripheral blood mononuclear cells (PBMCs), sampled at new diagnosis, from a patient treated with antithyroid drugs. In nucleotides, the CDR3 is TGCAGCGTTGGCTCAAGGGGGCGCGGATACGAGCAGTACTTC. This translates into CSVGSRGRGYEQYF.